This T cell receptor beta chain comes out of a study of breast tumors, draining lymph nodes, adjacent tissues. General study results and limits: Tumors had less TCR diversity than lymph nodes, more than nontumor tissue.

Remarks on this clonotype: Its antigen is currently unknown.

The CDR3 is 16 amino acids. V gave up 5 bases and J gave up 1 base; unmatched junction bases: 10. The germline V gene has CDR1 SGHNT and CDR2 YENEEA. TCRdb reprocessed the multiplex PCR reads with MiXCR, giving one entry per CDR3 protein. The data contain about 9,600 distinct CDR3 sequences, roughly 40% of them singletons. The clonotype comes from a female donor with breast cancer. Some clones in this sample may be carry-over from other donors' samples. The rearrangement uses TRBV11-3 and TRBJ2-7; 8 bases match TRBD2. Sequencing was performed on tumor-adjacent breast tissue. CDR3 loop: CASSALKGLGSYEQYF. The CDR3 nucleotides read TGTGCCAGCAGCGCCCTTAAGGGACTAGGTTCCTACGAGCAGTACTTC.